One sample yielded the 23 T cell receptor beta chains listed below, sequenced in a study of blood T cell repertoires in COVID-19. Clones were sequenced by immunoSEQ multiplex PCR, and TCRdb holds only the in-frame ones, with some missing. Of about 310,000 clones in the sample, approximately 89% are singletons; the top ten hold approximately 9.4%. The specimen was PBMCs or T cells enriched from blood (not recorded which). The receptors derive from a woman aged 35 to 49 who had recovered from COVID-19.

The chain recombines TRBV15 with TRBJ2-1, with unresolved D. V was shortened by 3 bases and J by 7 bases, with 7 bases between the two germline ends. CDR3 length equals 12 residues. Germline CDR1 is LNHNV and CDR2 is YYDKDF (reference sequence). This CDR3 is CATSSVVNEQFF. In nucleotides, the CDR3 is TGTGCCACCAGCAGCGTAGTAAATGAGCAGTTCTTC.

The chain carries TRBV5-4 and TRBJ2-1; tentatively, D is TRBD2 (7 bases). The ends were cut back, 3 bases at V and 0 bases at J, with 16 bases in the middle. Germline loops: CDR1 SGHNT, CDR2 YYREEE (reference sequence). The CDR3 contains 17 residues. CDR3 amino acids: CASSSAGHRSSYNEQFF. The CDR3 region has the DNA TGTGCCAGCAGCTCAGCGGGACACCGGAGCTCCTACAATGAGCAGTTCTTC.

The rearrangement uses TRBV27 and TRBJ1-2; the D is unclear. V shed 3 bases and J shed 7 bases, with 12 bases lying between them. The CDR3 totals 13 residues. Germline assignment: CDR1 MNHEY and CDR2 SMNVEV (reference sequence). The CDR3 protein is CASSLGPASGYTF. Written as DNA, the CDR3 is TGTGCCAGCAGTTTGGGCCCGGCGTCTGGCTACACCTTC.

The chain employs TRBV7-3 and TRBJ2-2; D might be TRBD2 (5 bases). V dropped 2 bases and J dropped 0 bases, with 10 bases sitting between them. The length of the CDR3 is 16 residues. Germline CDR1 is SGHTA and CDR2 is FQGTGA. As DNA, the CDR3 is TGTGCCAGCAGCTTAGAGGAGGCGGCGAACACCGGGGAGCTGTTTTTT. This translates into CASSLEEAANTGELFF.

The chain carries TRBV18 and TRBJ2-5; possible D gene TRBD1, 6 bases. The germline V gene has CDR1 KGHSH and CDR2 LQKENI. The CDR3 has 15 amino acids. Trimming removed 2 bases at V and 5 bases at J, with 15 bases between. Here the CDR3 reads CASSPRQGITETQYF. DNA of the CDR3: TGTGCCAGCTCACCAAGGCAGGGGATAACGGAGACCCAGTACTTC.

The V call is TRBV18, the J call TRBJ2-5; 8 bases line up with TRBD1. Per the germline V gene, CDR1 is KGHSH and CDR2 is LQKENI. V was pared by 0 bases and J by 6 bases, with 9 bases of the junction left unmatched. The length of the CDR3 is 16 residues. The CDR3 sequence is CASSPPRETGVKTQYF. The CDR3 nucleotides are TGTGCCAGCTCACCACCCCGGGAGACAGGGGTAAAGACCCAGTACTTC.

The chain employs TRBV18 and TRBJ2-3, with 8 bases that match TRBD2. The CDR3 length is 15 residues. V was pared by 0 bases and J by 5 bases, with 4 bases of the junction left unmatched. CDR1 is KGHSH and CDR2 is LQKENI in the germline V gene. The DNA of the CDR3 is TGTGCCAGCTCACCACCCGTCGGGGGGGAAGATACGCAGTATTTT. It yields the protein CASSPPVGGEDTQYF. The variable domain in full, with the rest retrieved from reference TRBV18 and TRBJ2-3, is NAGVMQNPRHLVRRRGQEARLRCSPMKGHSHVYWYRQLPEEGLKFMVYLQKENIIDESGMPKERFSAEFPKEGPSILRIQQVVRGDSAAYFCASSPPVGGEDTQYFGPGTRLTVL.

The rearrangement joins TRBV11-2 to TRBJ2-7, with a tentative D call TRBD1 (6 bases). The V gene lost 5 bases and the J gene lost 11 bases, with 13 bases spanning the gap. The length of the CDR3 is 11 residues. Germline V gene sequence: CDR1 SGHAT, CDR2 FQNNGV. CDR3 amino acids: CASSLQGVKYF. The CDR3 nucleotides read TGTGCCAGCAGCCTACAGGGCGTAAAGTACTTC.

V usage is TRBV28 and J usage is TRBJ1-4; the match to TRBD1 covers 8 bases. This CDR3 contains 16 residues. Trimming removed 6 bases from V and 8 bases from J; junction bases left unmatched: 14. Germline CDR1 and CDR2: MDHEN and SYDVKM. For the CDR3, the DNA is TGTGCCAGCAGCTATTCTCGGACAGGGAGAGAAGAAAAACTGTTTTTT. Amino acids: CASSYSRTGREEKLFF.

The gene calls are TRBV7-8 and TRBJ1-6; D is undetermined. CDR1 is SGHVS, CDR2 FQNEAQ, per germline. Trimming took off 5 bases at V and 8 bases at J, with 13 bases between the two ends. The length of the CDR3 is 14 residues. The DNA for the CDR3 is TGTGCCAGCAGCCCGGGCGGGTTTCATTCACCCCTCCACTTT. Protein product: CASSPGGFHSPLHF.

The rearrangement links TRBV24-1 to TRBJ2-2, with a tentative D call TRBD1 (6 bases). Trimming shortened V by 3 bases and J by 5 bases, and 12 bases separated the two germline ends. The CDR3 has 15 residues. The germline gives CDR1 KGHDR, CDR2 SFDVKD. The CDR3 DNA reads TGTGCCACCAGTGATACGACAGGCCCAACCGGGGAGCTGTTTTTT. Translating it yields CATSDTTGPTGELFF.

This chain connects TRBV29-1 to TRBJ2-7; D may be TRBD1 (7 bases). The CDR3 has 13 residues. CDR1 SQVTM and CDR2 ANQGSEA come from the germline V gene. Trimming shortened V by 5 bases and J by 1 base, and 12 bases separated the two germline ends. CDR3 sequence: CSVQGGGSYEQYF. The CDR3 coding sequence is TGCAGCGTTCAGGGGGGTGGGTCCTACGAGCAGTACTTC.

This rearrangement joins TRBV24-1 to TRBJ2-1; 7 nucleotides agree with TRBD2. V was clipped by 7 bases and J by 0 bases; unmatched bases: 2. Per the germline V gene, CDR1 is KGHDR and CDR2 is SFDVKD. This CDR3 comprises 14 residues. The CDR3 region has the DNA TGTGCCACCAGGGGCGGGGGCTCCTACAATGAGCAGTTCTTC. It codes for CATRGGGSYNEQFF.

The gene calls are TRBV11-2 and TRBJ1-4; the D is unclear. V lost 2 bases and J lost 4, with 11 bases in between. This CDR3 has 15 amino acids. Germline-derived CDR1 and CDR2 are SGHAT and FQNNGV. CDR3 DNA sequence: TGTGCCAGCAGCTTATTGTCGGGGTTTAATGAAAAACTGTTTTTT. This sequence encodes CASSLLSGFNEKLFF.

The chain uses TRBV24-1 and TRBJ2-7, with 7 bases lining up with TRBD2. CDR3 length: 14 amino acids. Germline trimming cut 7 bases from V and 0 bases from J; bases unmatched to any gene: 5. Germline CDR1 is KGHDR and CDR2 is SFDVKD. The CDR3 coding sequence is TGTGCCACCAGCCTTGGGGACTACTCCTACGAGCAGTACTTC. Translating gives CATSLGDYSYEQYF.

Here the CDR3 DNA reads TGTGCCAGCAGTGAACGAGCCAGGGAGGGTAATTCACCCCTCCACTTT. Residues: CASSERAREGNSPLHF. The chain carries TRBV2 and TRBJ1-6; weak D call: TRBD1 (5 bases). V was trimmed by 2 bases and J by 6 bases, leaving 14 bases between them. The CDR3 contains 16 residues. Looked up from germline, CDR1 is SNHLY and CDR2 is FYNNEI.

The rearrangement links TRBV10-3 to TRBJ2-2, with TRBD1 matching 7 bases. CDR3 length: 14 amino acids. V was pared by 10 bases and J by 0 bases, with 5 bases of the junction left unmatched. CDR1 and CDR2 from the germline V gene are ENHRY and SYGVKD. This chain's CDR3 is CATGDRPNTGELFF. CDR3 DNA sequence: TGTGCCACCGGGGACAGACCGAACACCGGGGAGCTGTTTTTT.

The rearrangement links TRBV19 to TRBJ1-5, with TRBD1 as a possible D gene (5 bases). CDR3 length: 16 amino acids. Germline assignment: CDR1 LNHDA and CDR2 SQIVND (reference sequence). Trimming cost V 5 bases and J 6 bases, with 20 bases left between them. The CDR3 bases are TGTGCCAGTAGTTCCCTTCCTCGGGGGGGACTTCAGCCCCAGCATTTT. Translating gives CASSSLPRGGLQPQHF.

The gene calls are TRBV12-3 or TRBV12-4 and TRBJ2-5; weak D call: TRBD1 (6 bases). Trimming took off 9 bases at V and 12 bases at J, with 17 bases between the two ends. The CDR3 is 11 residues long. CDR3 nucleotide sequence: TGTGCCAGTAGACCCGGGACAATGGAGTACTTC. Its translation: CASRPGTMEYF.

This chain uses TRBV28 with TRBJ2-3; tentative D call: TRBD2 (6 bases). CDR1 MDHEN and CDR2 SYDVKM come from the germline V gene. The V gene lost 10 bases and the J gene lost 0 bases, with 14 bases spanning the gap. The CDR3 totals 14 residues. In nucleotides, the CDR3 is TGTGCCATCGCCGGGGGTCCCAGCACAGATACGCAGTATTTT. This sequence encodes CAIAGGPSTDTQYF.

Turning to this clone: This same CDR3 is encoded by further DNA sequences in the sample. The rearrangement joins TRBV5-1 to TRBJ1-3; tentatively, D is TRBD1 (6 bases). The CDR3 length is 15 residues. CDR1 and CDR2 (germline): SGHRS, YFSETQ. Trimming took off 3 bases at V and 0 bases at J, with 10 bases between the two ends. The CDR3 sequence: CASSSTGGSGNTIYF. CDR3 in DNA: TGCGCCAGCAGCTCGACAGGAGGCTCTGGAAACACCATATATTTT.

The chain links TRBV28 to TRBJ1-3; D might be TRBD1 (5 bases). Germline V gives CDR1 MDHEN, CDR2 SYDVKM. The length of the CDR3 is 16 residues. Trimming removed 6 bases at V and 0 bases at J, with 15 bases between. The DNA for the CDR3 is TGTGCCAGCAGGGAATCGGGGGGGATCTCTGGAAACACCATATATTTT. Translating it yields CASRESGGISGNTIYF.

This chain joins TRBV29-1 and TRBJ2-7; 8 bases agree with TRBD1. Trimming at V came to 7 bases and at J to 0 bases, leaving 14 bases not matched to a gene. From germline, CDR1 is SQVTM and CDR2 ANQGSEA. The CDR3 length is 16 residues. CDR3 sequence (DNA): TGCAGCGGGGACAGGAAGGAATCACCGTACTCCTACGAGCAGTACTTC. Translation: CSGDRKESPYSYEQYF.